This T cell receptor (beta chain) is from a study of CD4+ T cells in melanoma. This CDR3 spans 14 amino acids. Germline CDR1 SGHTA, CDR2 FQGNSA. The V and J ends lost 5 bases and 9 bases respectively, with 17 bases between them. Concerning this clone: The target antigen is unknown.

Here immunoSEQ multiplex PCR was the method, and the copy in TCRdb shows in-frame clones only, minus some. The table records some 47,000 clones, nearly 90% of them present only once. Whole-study results and caveats: Reportedly, melanoma neoantigen-specific CD4+ T cells showed varied differentiation states.

The TCR comes from a human donor with melanoma. This sequence joins TRBV7-2 and TRBJ1-5, with a tentative D call TRBD1 (5 bases). Sequencing was performed on peripheral blood. The CDR3 DNA reads as TGTGCCAGCAGCCCGGGCGGGGCGGTCGGGCCCCAGCATTTT. Translated: CASSPGGAVGPQHF.